Each of the 2 T cell receptor beta chains below was sequenced from the same sample in a study of early T cells in non-severe SARS-CoV-2 infection. From the 5' RACE reads, TCRdb called clonotypes with MiXCR, one entry per CDR3 protein. Of 30,000 to 40,000 distinct CDR3 sequences in the sample, 5.5% to 7% were seen once. This specimen consisted of whole blood, obtained at baseline. The receptor source for this set is an adult who was a healthcare worker with PCR-confirmed SARS-CoV-2 infection or an uninfected control (not recorded which).

This chain connects TRBV20-1 to TRBJ1-6; D possibly corresponds to TRBD1 (6 bases). Germline CDR1 DFQATT, CDR2 SNEGSKA (reference sequence). V shed 1 base and J shed 9 bases, with 22 bases lying between them. This CDR3 comprises 17 residues. The CDR3, as DNA: TGCAGTGCTAGAGCCACCTCCGGGGGACGAGGGGGTTCACCCCTCCACTTT. Amino acid sequence: CSARATSGGRGGSPLHF.

This clonotype was observed many times. This chain uses TRBV29-1 with TRBJ2-7, with 7 bases fitting TRBD2. V shed 4 bases and J 2 bases; nucleotides not matched to a gene: 2. CDR3 length: 12 residues. In germline, CDR1 is SQVTM, CDR2 ANQGSEA. As DNA, the CDR3 is TGCAGCGTTGCGGGGGGAACCTACGAGCAGTACTTC. Translation: CSVAGGTYEQYF.